This T cell receptor beta chain was obtained from a study of T cells in Graves' hyperthyroidism and ophthalmopathy. The CDR3 is 15 amino acids. CDR1 is SGHVS and CDR2 is FNYEAQ in the germline V gene. Losses at the gene ends were 1 base for V and 4 bases for J; bases not matched to a gene: 4. Researchers took RNA transcripts and amplified the TCR beta CDR3 regions from them. TCR CDR3 regions were first amplified by RT-PCR with HTBI primers. TCRdb reprocessed the multiplex PCR reads with MiXCR, giving one entry per CDR3 protein. The table lists approximately 400,000 distinct CDR3 sequences, more than 20% of them singletons.

What was sequenced was blood. This clonotype was obtained from a man aged 50 or older with Graves' hyperthyroidism. The chain joins TRBV7-6 to TRBJ1-5; TRBD1 matches 7 bases. CDR3 DNA: TGTGCCAGCAGCTTAGACAGGGGACGAAATCAGCCCCAGCATTTT. Amino acids: CASSLDRGRNQPQHF.